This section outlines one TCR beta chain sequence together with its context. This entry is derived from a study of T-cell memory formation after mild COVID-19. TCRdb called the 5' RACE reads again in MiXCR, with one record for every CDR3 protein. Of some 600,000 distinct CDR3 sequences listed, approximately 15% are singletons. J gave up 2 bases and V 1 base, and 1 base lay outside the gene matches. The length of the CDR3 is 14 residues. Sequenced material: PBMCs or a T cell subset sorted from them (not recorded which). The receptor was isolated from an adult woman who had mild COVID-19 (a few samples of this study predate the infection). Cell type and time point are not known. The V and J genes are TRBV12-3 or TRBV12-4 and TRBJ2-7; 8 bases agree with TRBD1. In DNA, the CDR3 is TGTGCCAGCAGTTTAGTACAGGGGGCCTACGAGCAGTACTTC. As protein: CASSLVQGAYEQYF.